Here is one TCR beta chain with its context. Sequencing used immunoSEQ multiplex PCR; TCRdb keeps in-frame clones, though not all of them. The repertoire holds roughly 200,000 clones, around 87% seen once, with less than 3% in the top ten. The data originate from a study of blood T cell repertoires in COVID-19. As for the study in general: Nucleic acid was either cDNA or gDNA, and it came from T cells, B-cell-depleted T cells, or PBMCs.

The V end was cut by 7 bases, the J end by 0 bases, with 10 bases between. The CDR3 loop spans 14 amino acids. The germline V gene has CDR1 SGHTA and CDR2 FQGTGA. Input material: peripheral blood. This sequence joins TRBV7-3 and TRBJ2-1, with TRBD1 as a possible D gene (6 bases). The clonotype originates from a man in his forties or fifties with active or convalescent COVID-19. The CDR3 DNA follows: TGTGCCAGCACTAAGGACAGCTCCTACAATGAGCAGTTCTTC. Translated, it gives CASTKDSSYNEQFF.